The entry that follows covers one TCR beta chain sequence. Profiling relied on immunoSEQ multiplex PCR, and the TCRdb table lists in-frame clones only, not all of them. The table includes roughly 100,000 clones, roughly 80% detected once. The data stem from a study of blood T cell repertoires in COVID-19. V dropped 2 bases and J dropped 7 bases, with 12 bases sitting between them. The germline gives CDR1 LNHDA, CDR2 SQIVND (reference sequence). This CDR3 contains 14 residues. This TCR came from a human donor in a cohort sampled during active COVID-19. Sequences were obtained from peripheral blood. The V and J genes are TRBV19 and TRBJ2-4, with a possible D match to TRBD2 (6 bases). The CDR3 loop is CASSISGGANIQYF. The CDR3 bases are TGTGCCAGTAGTATATCGGGCGGGGCCAACATTCAGTACTTC.